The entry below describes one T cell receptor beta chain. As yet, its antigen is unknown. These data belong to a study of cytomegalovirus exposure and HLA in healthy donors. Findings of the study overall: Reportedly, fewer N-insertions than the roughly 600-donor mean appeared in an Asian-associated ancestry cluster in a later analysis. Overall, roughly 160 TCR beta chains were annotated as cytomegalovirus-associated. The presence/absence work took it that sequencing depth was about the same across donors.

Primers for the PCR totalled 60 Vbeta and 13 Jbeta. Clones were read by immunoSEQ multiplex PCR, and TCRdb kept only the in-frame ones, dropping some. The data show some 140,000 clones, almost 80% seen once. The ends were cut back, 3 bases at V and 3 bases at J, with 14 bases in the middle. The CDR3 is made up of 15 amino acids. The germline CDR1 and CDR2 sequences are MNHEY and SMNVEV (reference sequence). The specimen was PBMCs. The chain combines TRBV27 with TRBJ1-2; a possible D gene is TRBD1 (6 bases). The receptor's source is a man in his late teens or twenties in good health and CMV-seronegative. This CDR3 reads CASSLYTGSDYGYTF. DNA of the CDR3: TGTGCCAGCAGTTTGTACACAGGGAGTGACTATGGCTACACCTTC.